This T cell receptor beta chain was observed in a study of T-cell reconstitution after alpha-beta-depleted transplantation in children. Molecular barcoding with unique molecular identifiers was used for the TCRbeta library. One entry per CDR3 protein, called by TCRdb with MiXCR from the PCR reads. The sample has 330,000 or so distinct CDR3 sequences; around a tenth are singletons. The CDR3 is 15 residues long. Germline lookup yields CDR1 SGHKS and CDR2 YYEKEE (reference sequence). Trimming stripped 0 bases from V and 4 bases from J, with 13 bases between. Study-level findings and limits: Approximately two months post-transplant, alpha-beta T cells reportedly originated from several hundred expanded graft clones.

In its sample, this clonotype was seen many times. Its antigen is unknown. The origin of this receptor is a boy under two years old with acute myeloid leukemia, due to receive a stem cell transplant. The V call is TRBV5-5, the J call TRBJ1-2; D uncertain. The sample in question was PBMCs, obtained before TCRalphabeta/CD19-depleted stem cell transplant. The CDR3 coding sequence is TGTGCCAGCAGCTTGGAAGGCGCAGGCCCCTATGGCTACACCTTC. As protein: CASSLEGAGPYGYTF.